These 25 T cell receptor beta chains were all obtained from the same sample, sequenced in a study of shared clonotypes between healthy human individuals. This table comes from immunoSEQ multiplex PCR, and its TCRdb copy is limited to in-frame clones, with some not included. The table has about 480,000 clones, 75% to 80% seen once; the top ten hold under 15%. The sequenced sample was PBMCs. The receptors stem from a woman in her thirties or forties in good health. Some clones in this sample may be carry-over from other donors' samples.

V gene TRBV28 combines with J gene TRBJ1-5; D gene unclear. This CDR3 is built from 14 residues. Trimming stripped 6 bases from V and 0 bases from J, with 9 bases between. Germline lookup yields CDR1 MDHEN and CDR2 SYDVKM. Written as DNA, the CDR3 is TGTGCCAGCAGCCCGGGGAGTAGCAATCAGCCCCAGCATTTT. It codes for CASSPGSSNQPQHF.

The chain joins TRBV6-6 to TRBJ2-7; TRBD1 might be the D (5 bases). This CDR3 contains 13 residues. The germline V gene has CDR1 MNHNY and CDR2 SVGAGI (reference sequence). Trimming pared 6 bases from V and 0 bases from J, leaving 9 bases between. DNA for the CDR3: TGTGCCAGCAGGGACACCCACTCCTACGAGCAGTACTTC. Amino acids: CASRDTHSYEQYF.

This chain connects TRBV21-1 to TRBJ1-1. TRBV21-1 is tagged as a pseudogene. The CDR3 covers 13 residues. CDR3 coding DNA: TGTGCCAGCAGCACCGGCCCGAACACTGAAGCTTTCTTT. Translation gives CASSTGPNTEAFF.

This chain links TRBV6-1 with TRBJ1-2, with 10 bases aligning to TRBD1. Germline V gives CDR1 MNHNS, CDR2 SASEGT. The CDR3 extends over 14 amino acids. Trimming removed 4 bases from V and 4 bases from J; junction bases left unmatched: 3. The CDR3 nucleotides read TGTGCCAGCAGTGGACAGGGGGCAGTCTATGGCTACACCTTC. This translates into CASSGQGAVYGYTF.

The chain combines TRBV7-9 with TRBJ2-1; 13 bases match TRBD2. CDR1 and CDR2 from the germline V gene are SEHNR and FQNEAQ (reference sequence). The J segment lost 7 bases and the V segment lost 5 bases, leaving 5 bases of the junction unmatched. The CDR3 totals 15 residues. CDR3 sequence reads: CASSLTSGRVNEQFF. DNA for the CDR3: TGTGCCAGCAGCCTCACTAGCGGGAGGGTAAATGAGCAGTTCTTC.

This clone was seen ten or more times. At the DNA level, this CDR3 is encoded by other sequences in the same sample as well. The genes are TRBV6-1 and TRBJ1-2; no clear D. The V end lost 0 bases, the J end lost 7 bases, and 12 bases lay between the germline ends. The CDR3 runs to 14 residues. Germline CDR1 is MNHNS and CDR2 is SASEGT. The CDR3 reads CASSEAADALGYTF. The DNA of the CDR3 is TGTGCCAGCAGTGAAGCGGCTGACGCCCTTGGCTACACCTTC.

A note on this clone: This could be a read error, since a much larger clone is one nucleotide away. Different DNA sequences within this sample yield the same CDR3. V and J are TRBV6-1 and TRBJ2-1; D gene ambiguous. The CDR3 covers 14 residues. Germline CDR1 MNHNS, CDR2 SASEGT. The V end was cut by 1 base, the J end by 4 bases, with 8 bases between. The CDR3 loop is CASSEEQSYNEQFF. In DNA, the CDR3 is TGTGCCAGCAGTGAAGAGCAGAGTTACAATGAGCAGTTCTTC.

Concerning this clone: A read error may account for a junction end that differs from germline. This sequence joins TRBV15 and TRBJ2-7; D not certain. Germline V gene sequence: CDR1 LNHNV, CDR2 YYDKDF (reference sequence). The CDR3 runs to 15 residues. CDR3 sequence: CATSRDLAVSHEQYF. CDR3 DNA: TGTGCCACCAGCAGAGATCTGGCGGTCTCCCACGAGCAGTACTTC.

This clone has only one observation. A read error is likely here: a far larger clone is one base away. The chain is built from TRBV6-5 and TRBJ1-6; no definite D call. Germline values: CDR1 MNHEY, CDR2 SVGAGI. This CDR3 spans 14 amino acids. The CDR3 DNA reads as TGTGCCAGCGGTTACGAGGCAGGCGGTTCACCCCTCCACTTT. It encodes CASGYEAGGSPLHF.

The rearrangement uses TRBV19 and TRBJ2-1; D is perhaps TRBD1 or TRBD2 (6 bases each). The V end was cut by 2 bases, the J end by 14 bases, with 16 bases between. This CDR3 is 13 amino acids long. Germline-derived CDR1 and CDR2 are LNHDA and SQIVND (reference sequence). The chain's CDR3 is CASSIMGGSVEFF. CDR3 coding DNA: TGTGCCAGTAGTATAATGGGGGGCTCGGTCGAGTTCTTC.

Only a few counts were recorded for this clone. This sequence joins TRBV19 and TRBJ1-1; 7 nucleotides line up with TRBD1. Germline assignment: CDR1 LNHDA and CDR2 SQIVND (reference sequence). Trimming took 3 bases from V and 1 from J; bases not matched to a gene: 2. The CDR3 covers 14 residues. CDR3 DNA sequence: TGTGCCAGTAGTATTCAGGGGGAGAACACTGAAGCTTTCTTT. This encodes CASSIQGENTEAFF.

This chain uses TRBV28 with TRBJ2-1, with 15 bases aligning to TRBD2. Germline V lookup: CDR1 MDHEN, CDR2 SYDVKM. V was pared by 4 bases and J by 8 bases, with 0 bases of the junction left unmatched. The CDR3 has 14 amino acids. CDR3 coding DNA: TGTGCCAGCAGTTGGACTAGCGGGAGGGATGAGCAGTTCTTC. Its protein product is CASSWTSGRDEQFF.

This CDR3 reads CASSGHDNQPQHF. CDR3 in DNA: TGTGCCAGCAGCGGACACGATAATCAGCCCCAGCATTTT. The gene calls are TRBV9 and TRBJ1-5, with no clear D. With 3 bases removed from V and 4 bases from J, the gap between germline ends came to 8 bases. The CDR3 runs 13 residues. Germline V gene data show CDR1 as SGDLS and CDR2 as YYNGEE.

This chain links TRBV27 with TRBJ2-1; TRBD2 aligns across 8 bases. Germline V CDR1 and CDR2: MNHEY, SMNVEV (reference sequence). The CDR3 is 15 residues long. With V trimmed by 6 bases and J by 2 bases, 6 bases remained unmatched. The CDR3 region is CASSSAGGAYNEQFF. The CDR3, as DNA: TGTGCCAGCAGCTCAGCCGGGGGGGCCTACAATGAGCAGTTCTTC.

The chain couples TRBV30 to TRBJ2-7, with unresolved D. The V and J ends lost 0 bases and 7 bases respectively, with 10 bases between them. Germline-derived CDR1 and CDR2 are GTSNPN and SVGIG (reference sequence). CDR3 length: 12 amino acids. The CDR3 coding sequence is TGTGCCTGGAGTGTAGCGTTTCGGGAGCAGTACTTC. Amino acids: CAWSVAFREQYF.

In the case of this clone: This probably arose from a read error, given a far larger clone one base away. The chain joins TRBV5-6 to TRBJ2-1; D might be TRBD1 or TRBD2, each matching 5 bases. The CDR3 has 15 amino acids. Trimming cost V 6 bases and J 2 bases, with 15 bases left between them. The germline CDR1 and CDR2 sequences are SGHDT and YYEEEE. CDR3 residues: CASTQGVGPYNEQFF. In DNA, the CDR3 is TGTGCCAGCACCCAAGGGGTGGGACCCTACAATGAGCAGTTCTTC.

In this sample, this clone turned up a few times. The J gene is TRBJ2-1, the V gene TRBV30; D is possibly TRBD2 (6 bases). V was pared by 3 bases and J by 2 bases, with 14 bases between. The CDR3 has 15 residues. Germline-derived CDR1 and CDR2 are GTSNPN and SVGIG (reference sequence). The CDR3 is CAWRNLGLTYNEQFF. In DNA form, the CDR3 reads TGTGCCTGGAGGAACCTAGGACTAACCTACAATGAGCAGTTCTTC.

In this sample, this clone turned up a few times. This sequence joins TRBV18 and TRBJ1-5, with TRBD1 matching 9 bases. The V gene's germline CDR1 is KGHSH and CDR2 LQKENI. The CDR3 runs to 15 residues. V gave up 3 bases and J gave up 4 bases; unmatched junction bases: 4. The CDR3 bases are TGTGCCAGCTCACCTTGGACAGGGGCTAATCAGCCCCAGCATTTT. This gives the protein CASSPWTGANQPQHF. The full variable domain, completed using reference TRBV18 and TRBJ1-5, is NAGVMQNPRHLVRRRGQEARLRCSPMKGHSHVYWYRQLPEEGLKFMVYLQKENIIDESGMPKERFSAEFPKEGPSILRIQQVVRGDSAAYFCASSPWTGANQPQHFGDGTRLSIL.

This clone came up once. This chain uses TRBV5-1 with TRBJ2-2; D remains ambiguous. The CDR3 length is 14 residues. V lost 4 bases, J lost 2 bases, and 9 bases lay in between. Per the germline V gene, CDR1 is SGHRS and CDR2 is YFSETQ. Here the CDR3 reads CASSPTQNTGELFF. CDR3 DNA: TGCGCCAGCAGCCCGACACAAAACACCGGGGAGCTGTTTTTT.

This chain uses TRBV27 with TRBJ2-3; D remains ambiguous. The germline V and J ends were trimmed by 5 bases and 2 bases, with 8 bases remaining between them. The CDR3 length is 13 residues. Germline CDR1 reads MNHEY; CDR2 reads SMNVEV (reference sequence). CDR3 sequence (DNA): TGTGCCAGCAGTAGGCCAACCACAGATACGCAGTATTTT. Translation: CASSRPTTDTQYF.

This clone came up a few times. V is TRBV30 and J is TRBJ2-2, with 11 bases identical to TRBD1. The germline V gene has CDR1 GTSNPN and CDR2 SVGIG (reference sequence). The V and J ends lost 3 bases and 4 bases, in that order; junction bases with no gene match: 4. The CDR3 is 15 amino acids. The DNA for the CDR3 is TGTGCCTGGAGGTCGGGACAGGGGGTCACCGGGGAGCTGTTTTTT. Protein product: CAWRSGQGVTGELFF.

The chain is built from TRBV5-1 and TRBJ2-1; D is unclear. Trimming stripped 1 base from V and 9 bases from J, with 8 bases between. The germline V gene encodes CDR1 SGHRS and CDR2 YFSETQ. This CDR3 has 12 residues. DNA of the CDR3: TGCGCCAGCAGCTTGTCCCGGTCTGAGCAGTTCTTC. It is translated as CASSLSRSEQFF.

This clone turned up a few times. The rearrangement joins TRBV2 to TRBJ2-7; the D gene is possibly TRBD1 (5 bases). CDR3 length equals 13 residues. Germline-derived CDR1 and CDR2 are SNHLY and FYNNEI. V lost 4 bases and J lost 6, with 13 bases in between. CDR3 DNA: TGTGCCAGCAGTGGAGACAGAGTGGGCGAGCAGTACTTC. Encoded protein: CASSGDRVGEQYF.

The chain links TRBV5-1 to TRBJ1-3; no reliable D call. Between the trimmed V and J ends, which lost 3 bases and 0 bases, there was a span of 4 bases. Germline V CDR1 and CDR2: SGHRS, YFSETQ. This CDR3 spans 13 amino acids. The CDR3 reads CASSWDSGNTIYF. The CDR3 nucleotides are TGCGCCAGCAGCTGGGACTCTGGAAACACCATATATTTT.

This chain uses TRBV15 with TRBJ2-7; TRBD1 aligns across 9 bases. Germline CDR1 and CDR2: LNHNV and YYDKDF (reference sequence). V lost 3 bases to trimming and J lost 5 bases; unmatched junction nucleotides: 5. The CDR3 loop spans 14 amino acids. CDR3 sequence reads: CATSRPQGANEQYF. CDR3 in DNA: TGTGCCACCAGCAGGCCACAGGGGGCCAACGAGCAGTACTTC.